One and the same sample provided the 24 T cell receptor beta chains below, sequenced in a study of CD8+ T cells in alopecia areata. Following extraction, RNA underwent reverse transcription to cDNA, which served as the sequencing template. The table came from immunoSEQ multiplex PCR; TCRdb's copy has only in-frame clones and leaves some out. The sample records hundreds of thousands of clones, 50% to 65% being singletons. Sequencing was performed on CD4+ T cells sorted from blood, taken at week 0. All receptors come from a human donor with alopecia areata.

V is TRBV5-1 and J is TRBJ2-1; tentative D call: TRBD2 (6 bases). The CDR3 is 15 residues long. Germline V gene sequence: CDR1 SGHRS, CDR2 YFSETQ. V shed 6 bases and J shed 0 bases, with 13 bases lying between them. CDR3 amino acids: CASKSGRSSYNEQFF. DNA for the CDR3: TGCGCCAGCAAATCCGGGAGAAGCTCCTACAATGAGCAGTTCTTC. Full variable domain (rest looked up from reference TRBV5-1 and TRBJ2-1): KAGVTQTPRYLIKTRGQQVTLSCSPISGHRSVSWYQQTPGQGLQFLFEYFSETQRNKGNFPGRFSGRQFSNSRSEMNVSTLELGDSALYLCASKSGRSSYNEQFFGPGTRLTVL.

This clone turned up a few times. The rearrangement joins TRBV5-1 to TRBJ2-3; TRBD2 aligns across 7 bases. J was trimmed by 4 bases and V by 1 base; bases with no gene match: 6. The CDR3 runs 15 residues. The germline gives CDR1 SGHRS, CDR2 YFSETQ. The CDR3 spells CASSLTAGVADTQYF. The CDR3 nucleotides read TGCGCCAGCAGCTTGACGGCGGGAGTCGCAGATACGCAGTATTTT.

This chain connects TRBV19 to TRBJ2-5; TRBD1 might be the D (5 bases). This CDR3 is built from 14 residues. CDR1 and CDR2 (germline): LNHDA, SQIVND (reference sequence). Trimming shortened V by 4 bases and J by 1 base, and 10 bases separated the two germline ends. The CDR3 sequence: CASSKGQAQETQYF. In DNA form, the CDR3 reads TGTGCCAGTAGTAAAGGACAAGCCCAAGAGACCCAGTACTTC.

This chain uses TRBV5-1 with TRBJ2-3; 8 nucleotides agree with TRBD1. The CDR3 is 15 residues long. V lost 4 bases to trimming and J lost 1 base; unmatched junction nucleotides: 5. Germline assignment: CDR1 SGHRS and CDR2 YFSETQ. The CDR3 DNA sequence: TGCGCCAGCAGCCCCTCGACAGGGGGCACAGATACGCAGTATTTT. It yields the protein CASSPSTGGTDTQYF.

CDR3 residues: CTSRMFPSGVDNEQFF. The CDR3 DNA is TGCACCAGCAGGATGTTCCCTAGCGGGGTGGACAATGAGCAGTTCTTC. This rearrangement joins TRBV1 to TRBJ2-1; no check of the table's D call, TRBD2, against the DNA was made. TRBV1 represents a pseudogene. There are 16 residues in the CDR3.

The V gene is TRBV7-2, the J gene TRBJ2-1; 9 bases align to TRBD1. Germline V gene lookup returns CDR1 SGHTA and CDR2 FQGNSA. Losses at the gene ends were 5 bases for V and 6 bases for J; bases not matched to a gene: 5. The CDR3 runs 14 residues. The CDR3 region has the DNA TGTGCCAGCAGCCCGGGACAGGGAGGCAATGAGCAGTTCTTC. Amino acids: CASSPGQGGNEQFF.

The CDR3 loop reads CASSLGGSRSYNEQFF. CDR3 sequence (DNA): TGTGCCAGCAGCTTGGGAGGGTCGCGCTCCTACAATGAGCAGTTCTTC. The genes are TRBV5-4 and TRBJ2-1, with D perhaps TRBD2 (5 bases). Germline CDR1 and CDR2: SGHNT and YYREEE (reference sequence). V shed 0 bases and J shed 0 bases, with 10 bases lying between them. The CDR3 runs 16 residues.

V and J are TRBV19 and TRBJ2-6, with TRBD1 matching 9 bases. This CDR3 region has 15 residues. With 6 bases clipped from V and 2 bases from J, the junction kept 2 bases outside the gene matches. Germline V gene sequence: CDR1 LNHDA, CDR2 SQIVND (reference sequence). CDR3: CASSRTGAGANVLTF. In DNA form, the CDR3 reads TGTGCCAGTAGCCGGACAGGGGCTGGGGCCAACGTCCTGACTTTC.

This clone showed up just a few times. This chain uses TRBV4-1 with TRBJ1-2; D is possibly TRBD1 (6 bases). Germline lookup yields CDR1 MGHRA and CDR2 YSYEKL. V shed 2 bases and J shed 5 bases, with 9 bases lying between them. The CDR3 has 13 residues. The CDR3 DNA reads TGCGCCAGCAGCCAAACAGGGCGGTATGGCTACACCTTC. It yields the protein CASSQTGRYGYTF.

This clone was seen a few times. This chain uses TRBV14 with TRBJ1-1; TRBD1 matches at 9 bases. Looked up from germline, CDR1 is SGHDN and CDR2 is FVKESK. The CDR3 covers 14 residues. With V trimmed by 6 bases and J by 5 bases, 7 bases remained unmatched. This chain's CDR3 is CASSITGGNTEAFF. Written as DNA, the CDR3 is TGTGCCAGCAGTATAACAGGGGGCAATACTGAAGCTTTCTTT.

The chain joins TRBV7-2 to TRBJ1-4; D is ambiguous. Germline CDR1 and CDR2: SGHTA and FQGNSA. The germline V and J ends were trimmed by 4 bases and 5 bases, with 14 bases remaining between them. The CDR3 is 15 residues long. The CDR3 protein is CASSYRDGRNEKLFF. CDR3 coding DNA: TGTGCCAGCAGCTACAGAGACGGACGGAATGAAAAACTGTTTTTT.

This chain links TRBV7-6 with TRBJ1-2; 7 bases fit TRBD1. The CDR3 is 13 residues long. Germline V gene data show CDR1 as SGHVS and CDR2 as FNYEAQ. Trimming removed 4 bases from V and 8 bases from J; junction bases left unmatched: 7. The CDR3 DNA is TGTGCCAGCAGCTCGACAGGGTATTCGGGCTACACCTTC. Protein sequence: CASSSTGYSGYTF.

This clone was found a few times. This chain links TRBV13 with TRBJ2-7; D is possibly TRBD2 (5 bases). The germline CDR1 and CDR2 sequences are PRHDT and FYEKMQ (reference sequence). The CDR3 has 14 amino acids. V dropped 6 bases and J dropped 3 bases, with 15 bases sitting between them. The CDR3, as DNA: TGTGCCAGCAGGCCTACCGGGAAGGACTACGAGCAGTACTTC. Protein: CASRPTGKDYEQYF.

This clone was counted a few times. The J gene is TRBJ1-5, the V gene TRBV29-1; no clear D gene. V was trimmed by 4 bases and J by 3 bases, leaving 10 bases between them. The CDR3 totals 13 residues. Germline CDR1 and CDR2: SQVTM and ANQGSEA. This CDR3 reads CSVGLSHNQPQHF. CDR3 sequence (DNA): TGCAGCGTTGGTCTCAGTCACAATCAGCCCCAGCATTTT.

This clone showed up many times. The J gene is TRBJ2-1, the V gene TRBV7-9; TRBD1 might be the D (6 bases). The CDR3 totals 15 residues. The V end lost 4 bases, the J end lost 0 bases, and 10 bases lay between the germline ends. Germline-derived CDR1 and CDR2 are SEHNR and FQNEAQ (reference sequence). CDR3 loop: CASSWGQNSYNEQFF. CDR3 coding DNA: TGTGCCAGCAGCTGGGGGCAAAACTCCTACAATGAGCAGTTCTTC.

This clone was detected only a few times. CDR3 residues: CSVEDPGPWHRGLTDTQYF. In nucleotides, the CDR3 is TGCAGCGTTGAAGATCCTGGCCCCTGGCACAGGGGGCTGACAGATACGCAGTATTTT. The rearrangement uses TRBV29-1 and TRBJ2-3, with 9 bases lining up with TRBD1. V lost 0 bases to trimming and J lost 3 bases; unmatched junction nucleotides: 16. CDR1 is SQVTM and CDR2 is ANQGSEA in the germline V gene. CDR3 length: 19 residues.

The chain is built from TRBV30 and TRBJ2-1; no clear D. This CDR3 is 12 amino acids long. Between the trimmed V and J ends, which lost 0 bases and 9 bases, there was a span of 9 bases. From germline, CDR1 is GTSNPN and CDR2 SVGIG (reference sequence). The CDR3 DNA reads TGTGCCTGGAGTGTACTCTGGGGTGAGCAGTTCTTC. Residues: CAWSVLWGEQFF.

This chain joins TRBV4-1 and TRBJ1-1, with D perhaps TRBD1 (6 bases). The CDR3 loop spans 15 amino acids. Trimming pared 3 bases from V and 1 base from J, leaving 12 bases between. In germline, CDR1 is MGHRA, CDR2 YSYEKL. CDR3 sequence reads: CASSQMGQRNTEAFF. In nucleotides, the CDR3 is TGCGCCAGCAGCCAGATGGGACAAAGGAACACTGAAGCTTTCTTT.

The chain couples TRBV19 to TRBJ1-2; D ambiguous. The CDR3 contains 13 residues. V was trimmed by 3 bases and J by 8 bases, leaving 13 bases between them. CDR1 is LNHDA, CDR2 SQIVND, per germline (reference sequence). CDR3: CASSIHQAGGYTF. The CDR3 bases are TGTGCCAGTAGTATTCACCAGGCCGGAGGCTACACCTTC.

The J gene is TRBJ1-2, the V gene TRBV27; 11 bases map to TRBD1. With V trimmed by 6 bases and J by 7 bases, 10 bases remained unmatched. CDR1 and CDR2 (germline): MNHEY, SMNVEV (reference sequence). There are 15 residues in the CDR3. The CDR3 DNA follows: TGTGCCAGCAGCGCACCCGGACAGGGGGCGAGTGGCTACACCTTC. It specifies CASSAPGQGASGYTF.

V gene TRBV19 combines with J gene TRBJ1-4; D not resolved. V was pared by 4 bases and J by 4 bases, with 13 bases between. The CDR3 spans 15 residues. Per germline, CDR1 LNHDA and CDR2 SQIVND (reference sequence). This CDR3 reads CASSTETANNEKLFF. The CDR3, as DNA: TGTGCCAGTAGTACCGAGACGGCGAATAATGAAAAACTGTTTTTT.

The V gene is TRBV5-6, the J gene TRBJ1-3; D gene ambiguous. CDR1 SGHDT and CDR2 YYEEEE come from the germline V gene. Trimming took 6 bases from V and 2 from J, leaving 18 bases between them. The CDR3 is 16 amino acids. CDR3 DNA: TGTGCCAGCACCAAGGAAGGGTCAGCCGCTGGAAACACCATATATTTT. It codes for CASTKEGSAAGNTIYF. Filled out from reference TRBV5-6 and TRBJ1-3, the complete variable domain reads DAGVTQSPTHLIKTRGQQVTLRCSPKSGHDTVSWYQQALGQGPQFIFQYYEEEERQRGNFPDRFSGHQFPNYSSELNVNALLLGDSALYLCASTKEGSAAGNTIYFGEGSWLTVV.

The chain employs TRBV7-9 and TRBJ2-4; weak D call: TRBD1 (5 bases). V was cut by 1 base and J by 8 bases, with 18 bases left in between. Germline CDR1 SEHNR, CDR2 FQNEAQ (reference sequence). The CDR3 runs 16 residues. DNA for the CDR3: TGTGCCAGCAGCTTAGAAGGGCAGGGCCCATCGGACATTCAGTACTTC. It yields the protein CASSLEGQGPSDIQYF.

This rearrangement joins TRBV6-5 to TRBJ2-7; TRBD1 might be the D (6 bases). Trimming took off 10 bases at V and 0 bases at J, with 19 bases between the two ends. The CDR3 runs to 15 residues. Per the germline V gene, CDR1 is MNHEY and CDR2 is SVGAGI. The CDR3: CATSYRGQSSYEQYF. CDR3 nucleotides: TGTGCCACCTCCTACCGGGGACAAAGCTCCTACGAGCAGTACTTC.